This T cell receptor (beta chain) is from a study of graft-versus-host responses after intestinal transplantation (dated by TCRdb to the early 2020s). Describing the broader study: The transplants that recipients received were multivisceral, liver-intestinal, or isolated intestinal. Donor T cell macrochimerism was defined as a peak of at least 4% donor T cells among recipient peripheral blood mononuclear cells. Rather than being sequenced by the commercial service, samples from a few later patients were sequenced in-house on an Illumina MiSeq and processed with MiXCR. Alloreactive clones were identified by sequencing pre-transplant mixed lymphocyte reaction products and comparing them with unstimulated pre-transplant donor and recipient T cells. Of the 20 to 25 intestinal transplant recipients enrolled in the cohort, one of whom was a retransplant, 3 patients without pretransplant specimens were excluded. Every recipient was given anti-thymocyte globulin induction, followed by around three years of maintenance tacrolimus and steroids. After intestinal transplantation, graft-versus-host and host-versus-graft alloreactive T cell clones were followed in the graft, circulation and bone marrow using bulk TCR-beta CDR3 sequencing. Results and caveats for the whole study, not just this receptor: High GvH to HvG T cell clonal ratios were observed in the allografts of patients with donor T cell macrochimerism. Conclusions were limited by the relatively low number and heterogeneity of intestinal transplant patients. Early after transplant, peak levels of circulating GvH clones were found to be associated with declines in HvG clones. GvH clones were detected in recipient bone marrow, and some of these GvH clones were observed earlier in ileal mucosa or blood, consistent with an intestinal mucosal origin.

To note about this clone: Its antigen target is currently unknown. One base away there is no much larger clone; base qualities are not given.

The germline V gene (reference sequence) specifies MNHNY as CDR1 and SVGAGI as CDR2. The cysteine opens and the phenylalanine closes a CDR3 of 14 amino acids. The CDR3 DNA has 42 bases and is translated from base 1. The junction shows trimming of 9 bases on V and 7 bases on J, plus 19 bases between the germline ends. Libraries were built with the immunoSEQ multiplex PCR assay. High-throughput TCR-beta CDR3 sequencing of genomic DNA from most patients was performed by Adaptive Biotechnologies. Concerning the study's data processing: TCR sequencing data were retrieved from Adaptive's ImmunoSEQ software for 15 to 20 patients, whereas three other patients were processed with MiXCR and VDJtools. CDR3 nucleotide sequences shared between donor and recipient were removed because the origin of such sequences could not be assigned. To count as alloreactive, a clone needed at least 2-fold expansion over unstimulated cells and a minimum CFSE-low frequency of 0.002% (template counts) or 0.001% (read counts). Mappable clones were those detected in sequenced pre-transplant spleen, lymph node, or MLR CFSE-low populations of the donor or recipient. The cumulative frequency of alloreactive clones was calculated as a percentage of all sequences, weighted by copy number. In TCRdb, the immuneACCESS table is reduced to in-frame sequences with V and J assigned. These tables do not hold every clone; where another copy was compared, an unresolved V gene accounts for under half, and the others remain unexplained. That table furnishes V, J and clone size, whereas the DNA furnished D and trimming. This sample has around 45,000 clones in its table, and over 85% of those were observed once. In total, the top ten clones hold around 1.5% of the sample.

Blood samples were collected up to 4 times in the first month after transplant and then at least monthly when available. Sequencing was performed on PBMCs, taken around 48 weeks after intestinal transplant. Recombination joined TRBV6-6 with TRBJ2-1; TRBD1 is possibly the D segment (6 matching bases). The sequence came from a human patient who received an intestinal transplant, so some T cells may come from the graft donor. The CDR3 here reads CASNEIGGRNEQFF. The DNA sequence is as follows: TGTGCCAGTAACGAGATTGGGGGCCGGAATGAGCAGTTCTTC.